This is a list of T cell receptor beta chains from one sample in a study of cytomegalovirus exposure and HLA in healthy donors. Repertoires were generated with immunoSEQ multiplex PCR, while TCRdb's copy carries only in-frame clones and drops some. The table includes about 130,000 clones, 85% to 90% detected once. Specimen: PBMCs. The receptors here all came from a woman aged 25-40 years in good health and CMV-seropositive. The CDR3 runs from the conserved cysteine through the conserved F or W. D genes are given only for firm matches. The listing skips clone size in some rows; elsewhere it reads once, few, many or a size class.

TRBJ1-2 TRBV15 . once 14 TGTGCCACCAGCAGAGATCGGGAAGGCTTGGGCTACACCTTC CATSRDREGLGYTF
TRBJ1-4 TRBV29-1 . . 15 TGCAGCGTTGAAGATACCGGTTCTTTGAATGAAAAACTGTTTTTT CSVEDTGSLNEKLFF
TRBJ1-4 TRBV28 . . 15 TGTGCCATCCTCCGGGGAAATGCAACTAATGAAAAACTGTTTTTT CAILRGNATNEKLFF
TRBJ2-5 TRBV5-1 TRBD2 . 16 TGCGCCAGCAGCTCCTTGACTAGCGGGTCTCAAGAGACCCAGTACTTC CASSSLTSGSQETQYF
TRBJ1-5 TRBV28 . . 15 . CASSSSDRQGQPQHF
TRBJ2-7 TRBV5-4 . . 13 TGTGCCAGCAGCTTGGGAGGGTTCTACGAGCAGTACTTC CASSLGGFYEQYF
TRBJ2-5 TRBV5-1 . . 15 TGCGCCAGCAGCTTCCAGGGGCCCAGTGGTGAGACCCAGTACTTC CASSFQGPSGETQYF
TRBJ2-1 TRBV18 . . 14 TGTGCCAGCTCACCCCCGGTGACACACAATGAGCAGTTCTTC CASSPPVTHNEQFF
TRBJ1-1 TRBV10-2 TRBD1 . 13 TGCGCCAGCATCCCCCAGGGGGGCACTGAAGCTTTCTTT CASIPQGGTEAFF
TRBJ2-5 TRBV29-1 TRBD2 . 12 TGCAGCGTTGGCGGGGGGGGCGAGACCCAGTACTTC CSVGGGGETQYF
TRBJ2-1 TRBV7-6 TRBD2 . 15 TGTGCCAGCAGCGGGACTAGCGGGTCCTATAATGAGCAGTTCTTC CASSGTSGSYNEQFF
TRBJ1-2 TRBV19 . . 12 TGTGCCAGTGGACAGATCGTAGGGGGCTACACCTTC CASGQIVGGYTF
TRBJ1-6 TRBV7-9 . . 15 TGTGCCAGCAGCCCGCCGGTAACAGGGAACTCACCCCTCCACTTT CASSPPVTGNSPLHF
TRBJ2-2 TRBV14 . . 18 TGTGCCAGCAGCCAATTCCCGGGACTTCTGGCGAACACCGGGGAGCTGTTTTTT CASSQFPGLLANTGELFF
TRBJ2-5 TRBV6-1 TRBD1 . 15 TGTGCCGGTGGGGCCCCGGGACAGCGCCAAGAGACCCAGTACTTC CAGGAPGQRQETQYF
TRBJ2-2 TRBV7-2 . . 16 TGTGCCAGCAGCGACGGTGGGGGGAGCTACACCGGGGAGCTGTTTTTT CASSDGGGSYTGELFF
TRBJ2-5 TRBV28 TRBD1 . 14 TGTGCCAGCAGCGGACAGGTTTACCAAGAGACCCAGTACTTC CASSGQVYQETQYF